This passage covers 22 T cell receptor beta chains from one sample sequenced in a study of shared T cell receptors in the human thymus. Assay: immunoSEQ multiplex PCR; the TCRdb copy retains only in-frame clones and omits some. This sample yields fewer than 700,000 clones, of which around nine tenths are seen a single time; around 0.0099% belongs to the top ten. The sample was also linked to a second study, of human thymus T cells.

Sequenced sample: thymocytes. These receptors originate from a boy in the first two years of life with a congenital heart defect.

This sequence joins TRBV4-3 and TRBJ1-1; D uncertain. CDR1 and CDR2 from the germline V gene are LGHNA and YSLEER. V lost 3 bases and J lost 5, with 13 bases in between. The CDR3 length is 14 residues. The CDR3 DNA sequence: TGCGCCAGCAGCCAGCGTACACAGAGAACTGAAGCTTTCTTT. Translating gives CASSQRTQRTEAFF.

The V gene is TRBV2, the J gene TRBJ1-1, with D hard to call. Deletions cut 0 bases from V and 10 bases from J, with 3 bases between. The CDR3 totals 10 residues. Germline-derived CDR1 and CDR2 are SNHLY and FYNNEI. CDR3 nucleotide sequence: TGTGCCAGCAGTGAAGCGCGAGCTTTCTTT. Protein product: CASSEARAFF.

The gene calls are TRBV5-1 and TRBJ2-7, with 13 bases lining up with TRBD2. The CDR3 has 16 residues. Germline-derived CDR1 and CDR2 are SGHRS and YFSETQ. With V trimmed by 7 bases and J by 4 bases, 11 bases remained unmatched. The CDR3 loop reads CASGGLAGEVGYEQYF. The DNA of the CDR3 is TGCGCCAGCGGCGGACTAGCGGGAGAGGTGGGGTACGAGCAGTACTTC.

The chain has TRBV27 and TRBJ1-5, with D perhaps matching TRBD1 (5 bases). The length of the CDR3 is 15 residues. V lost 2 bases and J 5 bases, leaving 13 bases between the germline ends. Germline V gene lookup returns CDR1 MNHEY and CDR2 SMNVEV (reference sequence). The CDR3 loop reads CASSLRGREHQPQHF. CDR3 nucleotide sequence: TGTGCCAGCAGTTTAAGAGGCAGGGAACATCAGCCCCAGCATTTT.

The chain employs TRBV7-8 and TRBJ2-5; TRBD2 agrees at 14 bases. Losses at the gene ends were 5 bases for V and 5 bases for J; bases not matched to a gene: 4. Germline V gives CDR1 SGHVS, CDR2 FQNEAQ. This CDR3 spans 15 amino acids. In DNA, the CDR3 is TGTGCCAGCAGCACAAGACTAGCGGGAGGGGAGACCCAGTACTTC. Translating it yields CASSTRLAGGETQYF.

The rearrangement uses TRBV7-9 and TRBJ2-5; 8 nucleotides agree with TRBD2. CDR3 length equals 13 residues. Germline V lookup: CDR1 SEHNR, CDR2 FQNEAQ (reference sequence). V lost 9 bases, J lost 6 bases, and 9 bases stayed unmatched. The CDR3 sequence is CARAGSGTKTQYF. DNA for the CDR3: TGTGCCAGGGCTGGTAGCGGGACAAAGACCCAGTACTTC.

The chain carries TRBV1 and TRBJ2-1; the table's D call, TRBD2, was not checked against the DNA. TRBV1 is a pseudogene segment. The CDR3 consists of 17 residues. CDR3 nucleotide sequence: TGCACCAGCAGCCAAACATATAGCGGGAGCTCCTACAATGAGCAGTTCTTC. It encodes CTSSQTYSGSSYNEQFF.

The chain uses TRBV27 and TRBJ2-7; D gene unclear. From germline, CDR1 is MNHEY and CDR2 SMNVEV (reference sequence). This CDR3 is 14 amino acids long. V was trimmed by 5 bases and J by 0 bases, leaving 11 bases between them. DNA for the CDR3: TGTGCCAGCAGTCCGGCGGAGAGCTCCTACGAGCAGTACTTC. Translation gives CASSPAESSYEQYF.

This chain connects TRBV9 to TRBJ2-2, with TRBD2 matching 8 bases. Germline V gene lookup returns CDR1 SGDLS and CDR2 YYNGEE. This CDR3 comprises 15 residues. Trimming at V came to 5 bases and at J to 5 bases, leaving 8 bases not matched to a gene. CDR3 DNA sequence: TGTGCCAGCAGGGGCCCACCTAGCGGGACCGGGGAGCTGTTTTTT. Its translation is CASRGPPSGTGELFF.

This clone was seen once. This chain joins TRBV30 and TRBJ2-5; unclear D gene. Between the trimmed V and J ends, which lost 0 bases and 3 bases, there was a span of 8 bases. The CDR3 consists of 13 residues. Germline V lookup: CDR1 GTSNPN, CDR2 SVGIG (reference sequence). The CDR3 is CAWSVRAKETQYF. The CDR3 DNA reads TGTGCCTGGAGTGTACGAGCAAAAGAGACCCAGTACTTC.

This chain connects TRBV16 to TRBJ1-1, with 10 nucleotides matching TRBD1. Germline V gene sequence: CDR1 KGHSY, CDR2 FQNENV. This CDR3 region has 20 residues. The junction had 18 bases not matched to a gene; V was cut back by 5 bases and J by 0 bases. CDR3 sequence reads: CASSSGTGAAQGKMNTEAFF. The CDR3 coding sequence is TGTGCCAGCAGCTCCGGGACAGGGGCGGCCCAAGGTAAAATGAACACTGAAGCTTTCTTT.

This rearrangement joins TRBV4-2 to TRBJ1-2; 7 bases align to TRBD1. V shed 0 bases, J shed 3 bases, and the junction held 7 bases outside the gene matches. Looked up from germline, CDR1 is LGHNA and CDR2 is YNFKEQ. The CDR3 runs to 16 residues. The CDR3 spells CASSQDRGQSHYGYTF. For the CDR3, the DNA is TGTGCCAGCAGCCAAGATAGGGGACAGTCCCACTATGGCTACACCTTC.

The CDR3 here is CASSESGGRETQYF. CDR3 DNA sequence: TGTGCCAGCAGTGAATCGGGGGGGCGGGAGACCCAGTACTTC. The chain has TRBV25-1 and TRBJ2-5; 8 bases fit TRBD2. There are 14 residues in the CDR3. CDR1 MGHDK and CDR2 SYGVNS come from the germline V gene. J lost 5 bases, V lost 1 base, and 3 bases had no gene match.

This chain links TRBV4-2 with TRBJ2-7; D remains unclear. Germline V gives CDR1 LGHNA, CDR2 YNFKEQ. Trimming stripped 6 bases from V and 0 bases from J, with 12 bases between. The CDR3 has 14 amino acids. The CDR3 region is CASSLELSSYEQYF. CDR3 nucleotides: TGTGCCAGCAGTCTAGAACTGAGCTCCTACGAGCAGTACTTC.

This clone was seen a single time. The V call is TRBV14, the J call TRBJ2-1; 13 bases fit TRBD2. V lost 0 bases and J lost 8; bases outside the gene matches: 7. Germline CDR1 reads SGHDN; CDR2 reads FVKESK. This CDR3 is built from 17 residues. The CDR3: CASSQEMGTSGNDEQFF. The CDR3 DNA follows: TGTGCCAGCAGCCAAGAAATGGGGACTAGCGGGAACGATGAGCAGTTCTTC. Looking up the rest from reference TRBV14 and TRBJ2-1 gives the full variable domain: EAGVTQFPSHSVIEKGQTVTLRCDPISGHDNLYWYRRVMGKEIKFLLHFVKESKQDESGMPNNRFLAERTGGTYSTLKVQPAELEDSGVYFCASSQEMGTSGNDEQFFGPGTRLTVL.

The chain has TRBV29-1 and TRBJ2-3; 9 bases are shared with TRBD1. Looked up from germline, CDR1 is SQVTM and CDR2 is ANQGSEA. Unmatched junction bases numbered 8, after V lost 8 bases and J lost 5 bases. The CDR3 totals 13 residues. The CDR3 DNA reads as TGCAGCCTGACACAGGGGGCAGTAGATACGCAGTATTTT. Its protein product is CSLTQGAVDTQYF.

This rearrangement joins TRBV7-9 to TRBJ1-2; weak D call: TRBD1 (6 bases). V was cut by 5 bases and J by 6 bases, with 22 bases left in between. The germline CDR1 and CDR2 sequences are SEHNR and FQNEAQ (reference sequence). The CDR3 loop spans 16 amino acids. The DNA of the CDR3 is TGTGCCAGCAGCATAGGAGGGGGGGCGCGCGGCGATGGCTACACCTTC. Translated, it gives CASSIGGGARGDGYTF.

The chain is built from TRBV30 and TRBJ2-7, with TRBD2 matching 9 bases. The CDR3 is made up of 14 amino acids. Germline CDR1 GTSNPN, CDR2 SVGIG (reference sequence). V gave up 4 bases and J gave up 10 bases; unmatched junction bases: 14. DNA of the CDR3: TGTGCCTGGACCTCGAGTAGCGGGAGAAGGGGACAGTACTTC. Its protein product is CAWTSSSGRRGQYF.

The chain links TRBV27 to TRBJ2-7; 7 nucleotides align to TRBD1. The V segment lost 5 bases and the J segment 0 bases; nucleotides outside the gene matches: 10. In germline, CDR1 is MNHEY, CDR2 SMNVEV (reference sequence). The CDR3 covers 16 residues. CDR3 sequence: CASSGSRDSFSYEQYF. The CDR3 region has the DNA TGTGCCAGCAGTGGCTCCCGGGACAGTTTCTCCTACGAGCAGTACTTC.

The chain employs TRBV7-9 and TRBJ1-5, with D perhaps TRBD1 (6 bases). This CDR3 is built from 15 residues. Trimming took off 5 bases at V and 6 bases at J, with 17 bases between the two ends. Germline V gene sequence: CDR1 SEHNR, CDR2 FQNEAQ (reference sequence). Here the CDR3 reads CASSDGAGAGQPQHF. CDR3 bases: TGTGCCAGCAGCGATGGCGCGGGGGCAGGTCAGCCCCAGCATTTT.

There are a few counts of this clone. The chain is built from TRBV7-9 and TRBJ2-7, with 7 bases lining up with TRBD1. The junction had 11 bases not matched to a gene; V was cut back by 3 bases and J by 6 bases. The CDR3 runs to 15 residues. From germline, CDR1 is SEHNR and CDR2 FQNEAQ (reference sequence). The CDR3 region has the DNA TGTGCCAGCAGCTTTGAGACAGGGAATGAGCCCGAGCAGTACTTC. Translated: CASSFETGNEPEQYF. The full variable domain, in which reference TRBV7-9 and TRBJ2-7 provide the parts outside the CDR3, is DTGVSQNPRHKITKRGQNVTFRCDPISEHNRLYWYRQTLGQGPEFLTYFQNEAQLEKSRLLSDRFSAERPKGSFSTLEIQRTEQGDSAMYLCASSFETGNEPEQYFGPGTRLTVT.

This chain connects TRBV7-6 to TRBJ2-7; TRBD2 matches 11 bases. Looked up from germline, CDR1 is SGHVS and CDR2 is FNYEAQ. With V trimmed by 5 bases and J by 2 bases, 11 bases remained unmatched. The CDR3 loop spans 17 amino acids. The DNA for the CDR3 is TGTGCCAGCAGCCTAAAGACGGGACTAGCGGTGACCTACGAGCAGTACTTC. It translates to CASSLKTGLAVTYEQYF.